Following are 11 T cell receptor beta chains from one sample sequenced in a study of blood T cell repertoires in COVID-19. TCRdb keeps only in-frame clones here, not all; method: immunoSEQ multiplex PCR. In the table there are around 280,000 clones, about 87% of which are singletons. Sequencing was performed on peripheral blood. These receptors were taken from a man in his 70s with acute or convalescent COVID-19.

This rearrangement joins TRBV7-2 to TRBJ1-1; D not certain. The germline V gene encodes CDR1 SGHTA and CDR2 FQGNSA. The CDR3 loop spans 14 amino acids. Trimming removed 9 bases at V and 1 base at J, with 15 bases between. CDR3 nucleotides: TGTGCCAGTTCACAGTCTCAGGCGAACACTGAAGCTTTCTTT. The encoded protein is CASSQSQANTEAFF.

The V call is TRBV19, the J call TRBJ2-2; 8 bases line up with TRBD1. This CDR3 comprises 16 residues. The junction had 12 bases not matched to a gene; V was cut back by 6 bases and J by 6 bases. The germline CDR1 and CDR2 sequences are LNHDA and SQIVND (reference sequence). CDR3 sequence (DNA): TGTGCCAGTAGCCGGGGAGGACAGGGCCGCGCCGGGGAGCTGTTTTTT. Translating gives CASSRGGQGRAGELFF.

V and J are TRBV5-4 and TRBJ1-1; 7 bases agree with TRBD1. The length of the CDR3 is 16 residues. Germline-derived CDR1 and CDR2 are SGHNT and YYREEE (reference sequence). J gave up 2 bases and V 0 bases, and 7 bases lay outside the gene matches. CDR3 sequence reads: CASSLGQGNTNTEAFF. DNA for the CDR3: TGTGCCAGCAGCTTGGGACAGGGAAATACAAACACTGAAGCTTTCTTT.

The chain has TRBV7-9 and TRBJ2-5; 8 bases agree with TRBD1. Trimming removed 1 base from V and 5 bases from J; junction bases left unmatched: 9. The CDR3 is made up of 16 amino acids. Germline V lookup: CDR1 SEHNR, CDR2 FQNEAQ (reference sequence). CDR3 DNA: TGTGCCAGCAGCTTAGACTTCGGACAGGGCATGGAGACCCAGTACTTC. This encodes CASSLDFGQGMETQYF.

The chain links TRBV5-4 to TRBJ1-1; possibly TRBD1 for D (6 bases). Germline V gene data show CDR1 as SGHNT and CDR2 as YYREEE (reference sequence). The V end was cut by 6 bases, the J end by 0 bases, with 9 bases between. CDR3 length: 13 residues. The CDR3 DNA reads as TGTGCCAGCAAACAGGGATTGAACACTGAAGCTTTCTTT. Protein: CASKQGLNTEAFF.

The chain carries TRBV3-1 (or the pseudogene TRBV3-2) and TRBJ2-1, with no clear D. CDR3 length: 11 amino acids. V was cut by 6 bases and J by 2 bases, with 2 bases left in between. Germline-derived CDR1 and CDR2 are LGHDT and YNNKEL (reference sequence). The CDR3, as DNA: TGTGCCAGCAGTACCTACAATGAGCAGTTCTTC. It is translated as CASSTYNEQFF.

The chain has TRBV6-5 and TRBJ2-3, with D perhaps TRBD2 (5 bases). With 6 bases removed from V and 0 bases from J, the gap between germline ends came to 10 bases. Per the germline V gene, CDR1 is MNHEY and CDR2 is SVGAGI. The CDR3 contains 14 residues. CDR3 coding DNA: TGTGCCAGCAGGCCTCGGGATAGCACAGATACGCAGTATTTT. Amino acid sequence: CASRPRDSTDTQYF.

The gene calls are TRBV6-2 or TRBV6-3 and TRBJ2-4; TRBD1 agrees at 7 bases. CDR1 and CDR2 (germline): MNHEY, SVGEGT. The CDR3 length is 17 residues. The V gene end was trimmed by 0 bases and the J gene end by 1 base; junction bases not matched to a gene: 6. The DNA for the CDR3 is TGTGCCAGCAGTTACTCTGAGGGGGCGTTGGCCAAAAACATTCAGTACTTC. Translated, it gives CASSYSEGALAKNIQYF.

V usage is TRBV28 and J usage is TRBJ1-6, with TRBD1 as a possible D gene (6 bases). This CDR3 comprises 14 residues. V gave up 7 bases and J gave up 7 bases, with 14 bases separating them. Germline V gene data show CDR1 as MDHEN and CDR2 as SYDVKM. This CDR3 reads CASTLQGGNSPLHF. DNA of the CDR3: TGTGCCAGCACCCTACAGGGTGGGAATTCACCCCTCCACTTT. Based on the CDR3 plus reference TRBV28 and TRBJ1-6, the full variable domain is DVKVTQSSRYLVKRTGEKVFLECVQDMDHENMFWYRQDPGLGLRLIYFSYDVKMKEKGDIPEGYSVSREKKERFSLILESASTNQTSMYLCASTLQGGNSPLHFGNGTRLTVT.

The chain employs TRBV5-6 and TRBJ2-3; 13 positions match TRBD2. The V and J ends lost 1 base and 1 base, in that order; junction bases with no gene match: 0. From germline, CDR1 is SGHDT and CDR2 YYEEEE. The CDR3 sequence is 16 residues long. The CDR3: CASSLTSGGGTDTQYF. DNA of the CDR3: TGTGCCAGCAGCTTGACTAGCGGGGGGGGCACAGATACGCAGTATTTT.

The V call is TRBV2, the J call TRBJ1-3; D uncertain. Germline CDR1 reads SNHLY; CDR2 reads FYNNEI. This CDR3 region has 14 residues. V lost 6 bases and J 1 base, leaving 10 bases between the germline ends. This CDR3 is CASRREGSGNTIYF. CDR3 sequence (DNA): TGTGCCAGCAGGCGGGAGGGATCTGGAAACACCATATATTTT.